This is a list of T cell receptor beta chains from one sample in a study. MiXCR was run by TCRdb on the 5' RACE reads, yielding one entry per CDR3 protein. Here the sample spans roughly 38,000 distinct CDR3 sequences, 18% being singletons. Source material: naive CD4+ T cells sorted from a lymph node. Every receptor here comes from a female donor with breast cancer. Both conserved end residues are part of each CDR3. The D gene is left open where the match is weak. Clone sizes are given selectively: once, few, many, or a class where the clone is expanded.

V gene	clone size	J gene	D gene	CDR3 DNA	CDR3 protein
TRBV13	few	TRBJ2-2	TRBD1	TGTGCCAGCAGCTTAAAACAGGGGGATACCGGGGAGCTGTTTTTT	CASSLKQGDTGELFF
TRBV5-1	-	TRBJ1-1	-	TGCGCCAGCAGGCGGGGGACGGACCTGAACACTGAAGCTTTCTTT	CASRRGTDLNTEAFF
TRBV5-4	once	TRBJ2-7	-	TGTGCCAGCAGCTTGTCCGGGAGCTCCTACGAGCAGTACTTC	CASSLSGSSYEQYF
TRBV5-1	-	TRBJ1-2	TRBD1	TGCGCCAGCAGCCCCGGACAGGGAGGTGGCTACACCTTC	CASSPGQGGGYTF
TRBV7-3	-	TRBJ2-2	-	TGTGCCAGCAGCTTATACATGAACACCGGGGAGCTGTTTTTT	CASSLYMNTGELFF
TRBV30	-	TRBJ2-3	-	TGTGCCTACCTACAGCCCGGCGCAGATACGCAGTATTTT	CAYLQPGADTQYF
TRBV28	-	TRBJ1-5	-	TGTGCCAGCAGTTTGTCGAACAGGGCGCAGCCCCAGCATTTT	CASSLSNRAQPQHF
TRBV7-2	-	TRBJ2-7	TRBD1	TGTGCCAGCAGCTTAGTGGGACAGGACTACGAGCAGTACTTC	CASSLVGQDYEQYF
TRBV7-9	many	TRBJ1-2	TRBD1	TGTGCCAGCAGACCGACAGGGATCGACTATGGCTACACCTTC	CASRPTGIDYGYTF
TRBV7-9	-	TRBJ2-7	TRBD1	TGTGCCAGCAGCCATACCGGGGACAGAGCCTACGAGCAGTACTTC	CASSHTGDRAYEQYF
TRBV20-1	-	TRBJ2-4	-	TGCAGTGCCCAACACAGGGAAGGGAACATTCAGTACTTC	CSAQHREGNIQYF
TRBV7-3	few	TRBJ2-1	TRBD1	TGTGCCAGCAGCTTAAGTCCGACAGGGTGGGATGAGCAGTTCTTC	CASSLSPTGWDEQFF
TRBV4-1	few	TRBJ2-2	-	TGCGCCAGCAGCCAAGATCCGTTCAGCACCGGGGAGCTGTTTTTT	CASSQDPFSTGELFF
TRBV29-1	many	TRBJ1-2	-	TGCAGCGTTGGAGAGGAAGAGGGGATCTATGGCTACACCTTC	CSVGEEEGIYGYTF
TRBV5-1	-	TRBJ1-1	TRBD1	TGCGCCAGCACGCAAACGACAGGGGGCAACACTGAAGCTTTCTTT	CASTQTTGGNTEAFF
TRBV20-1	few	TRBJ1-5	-	TGCAGTGCTAGCGGGGGACACGGCGAGCCCCAGCATTTT	CSASGGHGEPQHF
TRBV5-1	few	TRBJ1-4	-	TGCGCCAGCAGCCTTGACCCCTACCGGAATGAAAAACTGTTTTTT	CASSLDPYRNEKLFF
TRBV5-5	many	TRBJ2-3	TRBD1	TGTGCCAGCAGCAGACAGGGTGAAAGAGATACGCAGTATTTT	CASSRQGERDTQYF
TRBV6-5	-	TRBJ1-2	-	TGTGCCAGCATTGCGCGGTCCCGCGGCAGGGGCTATGGCTACACCTTC	CASIARSRGRGYGYTF
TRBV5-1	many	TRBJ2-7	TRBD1	TGCGCCAGCAGCCAAAGACAGGGTGGGGAGCAGTACTTC	CASSQRQGGEQYF
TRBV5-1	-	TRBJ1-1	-	TGCGCCAGCAGAGTCGTCCTGAACACTGAAGCTTTCTTT	CASRVVLNTEAFF
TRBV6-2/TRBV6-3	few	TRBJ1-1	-	TGTGCCAGTAGGCCTAGGGGGAACACTGAAGCTTTCTTT	CASRPRGNTEAFF
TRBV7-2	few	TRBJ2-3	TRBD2	TGTGCCAGCAGCTTAAGGAGGCGGGAGGGCAGGACAGATACGCAGTATTTT	CASSLRRREGRTDTQYF
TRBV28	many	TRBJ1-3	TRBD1	TGTGCCAGCAGCCCACAGGGGGCTGGAAACACCATATATTTT	CASSPQGAGNTIYF
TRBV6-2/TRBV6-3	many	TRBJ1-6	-	TGTGCCAGCAGTCTCGATCCAGGGATTAATTCACCCCTCCACTTT	CASSLDPGINSPLHF
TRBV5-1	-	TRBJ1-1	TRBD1	TGCGCCAGCAGCTGGGGTCCGACAGGGACTGAAGCTTTCTTT	CASSWGPTGTEAFF
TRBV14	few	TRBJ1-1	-	TGTGCCAGCAGCCAAGAGGTGGGAACTGAAGCTTTCTTT	CASSQEVGTEAFF
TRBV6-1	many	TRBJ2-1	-	TGTGCCAGCCCCGGGGTTAATAACTACAATGAGCAGTTCTTC	CASPGVNNYNEQFF
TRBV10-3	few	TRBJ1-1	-	TGTGCCATCAGTAAGGCGGGGGGCGCGTTATCTGGCACTGAAGCTTTCTTT	CAISKAGGALSGTEAFF
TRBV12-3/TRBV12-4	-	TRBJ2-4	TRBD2	TGTGCCAGCAGTTTTTGGGACCTCCGGGACTATCAAAACATTCAGTACTTC	CASSFWDLRDYQNIQYF
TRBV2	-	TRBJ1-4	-	TGTGCCAGCAGCAACGACAGGTTTAATGAAAAACTGTTTTTT	CASSNDRFNEKLFF
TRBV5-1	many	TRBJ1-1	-	TGCGCCAGCAGCGCAGACCCAGGGGCCAAAGGCACTGAAGCTTTCTTT	CASSADPGAKGTEAFF
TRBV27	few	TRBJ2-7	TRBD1	TGTGCCAGCAGTTTGTTGTTGGGACAGACCTACGAGCAGTACTTC	CASSLLLGQTYEQYF
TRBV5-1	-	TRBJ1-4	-	TGCGCCAGCAGCGAGACAGCAACTAATAAAAAACTGGTTTTT	CASSETATNKKLVF
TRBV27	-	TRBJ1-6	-	TGTGCCAGCAGTCAGGAAGCTTGGGGTTCACCCCTCCACTTT	CASSQEAWGSPLHF
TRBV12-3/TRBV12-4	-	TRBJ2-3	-	TGTGCCAGCAGTCCCCTCGTATATGATACGCAGTATTTT	CASSPLVYDTQYF
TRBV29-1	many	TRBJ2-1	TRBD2	TGCAGCGTCATAGGGACTAGCGAATACAATGAGCAGTTCTTC	CSVIGTSEYNEQFF
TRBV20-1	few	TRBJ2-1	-	TGCAGTGCCTCCACATCCCTCAGATACAATGAGCAGTTCTTC	CSASTSLRYNEQFF
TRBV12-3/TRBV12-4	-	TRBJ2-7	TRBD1	TGTGCCAGCAGTTTGTGGGGGACAGGGGCCACCTACGAGCAGTACTTC	CASSLWGTGATYEQYF
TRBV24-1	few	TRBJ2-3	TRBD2	TGTGCCACCAGTGAACTTGGACTAGCGGGAGCTTCTGATACGCAGTATTTT	CATSELGLAGASDTQYF
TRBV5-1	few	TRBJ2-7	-	TGCGCCAGCAGCTTGGCGGCTAGCAACTTCGACGAGCAGTACTTC	CASSLAASNFDEQYF
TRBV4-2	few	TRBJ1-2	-	TGTGCCAGCAGCCAAGCGACAGTTTTGGGGGTTTATGGCTACACCTTC	CASSQATVLGVYGYTF